This passage covers 26 T cell receptor beta chains from one sample sequenced in a study of siplizumab effects on memory and regulatory T cells. Sequencing used immunoSEQ multiplex PCR; TCRdb keeps in-frame clones, though not all of them. Of around 95,000 clones listed, about 90% are singletons. Sample: CD4+ T cells sorted from blood. These receptor sequences come from a human donor in good health.

The chain uses TRBV27 and TRBJ1-4, with D hard to call. The CDR3 runs to 16 residues. Germline CDR1 and CDR2: MNHEY and SMNVEV (reference sequence). Trimming took off 1 base at V and 2 bases at J, with 11 bases between the two ends. CDR3 bases: TGTGCCAGCAGTTTATATGGTGGGCAGACTAATGAAAAACTGTTTTTT. Protein product: CASSLYGGQTNEKLFF.

This sequence joins TRBV7-9 and TRBJ1-4, with D hard to call. CDR1 and CDR2 from the germline V gene are SEHNR and FQNEAQ (reference sequence). The CDR3 has 14 amino acids. V shed 7 bases and J shed 4 bases, with 13 bases lying between them. CDR3: CASNPGENNEKLFF. The DNA for the CDR3 is TGTGCCAGCAACCCTGGGGAAAATAATGAAAAACTGTTTTTT. Full variable domain (missing parts from reference TRBV7-9 and TRBJ1-4): DTGVSQNPRHKITKRGQNVTFRCDPISEHNRLYWYRQTLGQGPEFLTYFQNEAQLEKSRLLSDRFSAERPKGSFSTLEIQRTEQGDSAMYLCASNPGENNEKLFFGSGTQLSVL.

The chain joins TRBV7-3 to TRBJ2-3; D is possibly TRBD1 or TRBD2 (5 bases each). Germline V gene sequence: CDR1 SGHTA, CDR2 FQGTGA. V shed 2 bases and J shed 2 bases, with 14 bases lying between them. The CDR3 spans 16 residues. This CDR3 is CASSLGGLANTDTQYF. The DNA of the CDR3 is TGTGCCAGCAGCTTAGGGGGTTTGGCAAACACAGATACGCAGTATTTT.

J is TRBJ2-1 and V is TRBV5-4, with 8 bases lining up with TRBD2. The CDR3 runs 15 residues. The J segment lost 4 bases and the V segment lost 4 bases, leaving 7 bases of the junction unmatched. Germline lookup yields CDR1 SGHNT and CDR2 YYREEE (reference sequence). The CDR3 spells CASSVGGAKYNEQFF. The CDR3 bases are TGTGCCAGCAGCGTCGGGGGGGCCAAGTACAATGAGCAGTTCTTC.

Notes on this clone: Other DNA sequences in this sample translate to the same CDR3. The chain combines TRBV5-1 with TRBJ2-7; weak D call: TRBD1 (6 bases). V lost 4 bases and J 0 bases, leaving 11 bases between the germline ends. The CDR3 runs 14 residues. Germline CDR1 reads SGHRS; CDR2 reads YFSETQ. DNA for the CDR3: TGCGCCAGCAGCCGGGACACGAGCTCCTACGAGCAGTACTTC. Residues: CASSRDTSSYEQYF.

This sequence joins TRBV5-1 and TRBJ1-6; TRBD1 might be the D (5 bases). CDR3 length: 19 residues. Trimming pared 3 bases from V and 2 bases from J, leaving 21 bases between. From germline, CDR1 is SGHRS and CDR2 YFSETQ. CDR3 residues: CASSSSREGNSAYNSPLHF. For the CDR3, the DNA is TGCGCCAGCAGCTCATCCCGGGAGGGGAATAGCGCCTATAATTCACCCCTCCACTTT.

The chain is built from TRBV7-2 and TRBJ1-3; D possibly corresponds to TRBD1 (6 bases). The germline gives CDR1 SGHTA, CDR2 FQGNSA. V was cut by 2 bases and J by 7 bases, with 15 bases left in between. The CDR3 consists of 15 residues. As DNA, the CDR3 is TGTGCCAGCAGCTTAATTGGCAGGGGAGGTAACACCATATATTTT. This translates into CASSLIGRGGNTIYF. Looking up the rest from reference TRBV7-2 and TRBJ1-3 gives the full variable domain: GAGVSQSPSNKVTEKGKDVELRCDPISGHTALYWYRQSLGQGLEFLIYFQGNSAPDKSGLPSDRFSAERTGGSVSTLTIQRTQQEDSAVYLCASSLIGRGGNTIYFGEGSWLTVV.

The chain carries TRBV7-2 and TRBJ2-2; D possibly corresponds to TRBD2 (6 bases). This CDR3 comprises 15 residues. V lost 1 base to trimming and J lost 6 bases, with 12 bases between them. The germline CDR1 and CDR2 sequences are SGHTA and FQGNSA. CDR3 in DNA: TGTGCCAGCAGCTTAGGACCGACTAGGGCCGGGGAGCTGTTTTTT. This sequence encodes CASSLGPTRAGELFF.

V is TRBV27 and J is TRBJ2-3; TRBD1 matches 8 bases. Germline trimming cut 8 bases from V and 6 bases from J; bases unmatched to any gene: 7. The CDR3 extends over 13 amino acids. Germline V gene data show CDR1 as MNHEY and CDR2 as SMNVEV (reference sequence). The CDR3 bases are TGTGCCAGCCTGGACAGGGTGTCGGATACGCAGTATTTT. Translating gives CASLDRVSDTQYF.

The chain carries TRBV4-3 and TRBJ1-1; 9 bases line up with TRBD1. Trimming removed 5 bases from V and 11 bases from J; junction bases left unmatched: 9. The CDR3 runs 13 residues. Per the germline V gene, CDR1 is LGHNA and CDR2 is YSLEER. CDR3 sequence (DNA): TGCGCCAGCAGCGCCCGGGACAGGGAAGGGGCTTTCTTT. Protein product: CASSARDREGAFF.

The chain joins TRBV15 to TRBJ1-5, with TRBD1 identical over 7 bases. Germline V gives CDR1 LNHNV, CDR2 YYDKDF (reference sequence). CDR3 length: 14 amino acids. V shed 2 bases and J 5 bases; nucleotides not matched to a gene: 3. The CDR3 coding sequence is TGTGCCACCAGCAGATCGACAGGGCATCAGCCCCAGCATTTT. This encodes CATSRSTGHQPQHF. Variable domain in full (rest from reference TRBV15 and TRBJ1-5): DAMVIQNPRYQVTQFGKPVTLSCSQTLNHNVMYWYQQKSSQAPKLLFHYYDKDFNNEADTPDNFQSRRPNTSFCFLDIRSPGLGDTAMYLCATSRSTGHQPQHFGDGTRLSIL.

The chain has TRBV6-5 and TRBJ1-4, with 7 bases identical to TRBD1. This CDR3 has 15 amino acids. Trimming at V came to 0 bases and at J to 7 bases, leaving 5 bases not matched to a gene. Germline CDR1 reads MNHEY; CDR2 reads SVGAGI. CDR3 protein: CASSYSGGRGEKLFF. The CDR3 coding sequence is TGTGCCAGCAGTTACTCAGGGGGCCGGGGTGAAAAACTGTTTTTT.

The chain joins TRBV11-2 to TRBJ1-3; D gene ambiguous. V was cut by 5 bases and J by 5 bases, with 16 bases left in between. CDR1 is SGHAT, CDR2 FQNNGV, per germline. The CDR3 has 15 amino acids. CDR3 bases: TGTGCCAGCAGCCACCTCGGGGAACGGCGAAACACCATATATTTT. This encodes CASSHLGERRNTIYF.

The chain has TRBV6-5 and TRBJ1-1, with TRBD1 identical over 11 bases. Germline assignment: CDR1 MNHEY and CDR2 SVGAGI. This CDR3 spans 14 amino acids. V lost 6 bases, J lost 5 bases, and 5 bases stayed unmatched. The CDR3 nucleotides read TGTGCCAGCAGCGAGGACAGGGGGCGGACTGAAGCTTTCTTT. The encoded protein is CASSEDRGRTEAFF.

This clone occurred once. The rearrangement uses TRBV9 and TRBJ1-3; D is uncertain. V lost 4 bases to trimming and J lost 4 bases, with 9 bases between them. This CDR3 contains 13 residues. Germline V CDR1 and CDR2: SGDLS, YYNGEE. The CDR3 loop is CASSPNLGNTIYF. CDR3 coding DNA: TGTGCCAGCAGCCCAAACCTGGGAAACACCATATATTTT.

CDR3 DNA sequence: TGTGCCAGCAGTGAGCCGGGCTCCGAGCAGTACTTC. It codes for CASSEPGSEQYF. The gene calls are TRBV6-1 and TRBJ2-7; no firm D call. Germline lookup yields CDR1 MNHNS and CDR2 SASEGT. V lost 3 bases and J 6 bases, leaving 9 bases between the germline ends. The CDR3 totals 12 residues.

This clone was detected once. The rearrangement joins TRBV9 to TRBJ2-1; D may correspond to TRBD1 or TRBD2 (6 bases each). Germline V gene lookup returns CDR1 SGDLS and CDR2 YYNGEE. There are 17 residues in the CDR3. The V gene lost 1 base and the J gene lost 5 bases, with 19 bases spanning the gap. CDR3 protein: CASSVFWGASSDNEQFF. The CDR3 region has the DNA TGTGCCAGCAGCGTATTTTGGGGGGCTTCATCTGACAATGAGCAGTTCTTC.

This CDR3 reads CAISDGQGTEAFF. For the CDR3, the DNA is TGTGCCATTTCGGACGGACAGGGCACTGAAGCTTTCTTT. J is TRBJ1-1 and V is TRBV21-1; the listed D gene, TRBD1, was not tested against the DNA. TRBV21-1 is listed as a pseudogene. This CDR3 is 13 amino acids long.

V usage is TRBV5-1 and J usage is TRBJ1-6; D uncertain. The CDR3 length is 14 residues. Germline V gene sequence: CDR1 SGHRS, CDR2 YFSETQ. Trimming pared 5 bases from V and 7 bases from J, leaving 13 bases between. The CDR3 bases are TGCGCCAGCAGAACTCAAGGATACAATTCACCCCTCCACTTT. Translated: CASRTQGYNSPLHF.

This clone came up once. The gene calls are TRBV4-1 and TRBJ1-4; D is perhaps TRBD1 (5 bases). From germline, CDR1 is MGHRA and CDR2 YSYEKL. The CDR3 consists of 17 residues. V was clipped by 2 bases and J by 11 bases, with 24 bases between them. CDR3 bases: TGCGCCAGCAGCCAAAGACCTTCAGGAGACAGCATGAGGAAACTGTTTTTT. Translation: CASSQRPSGDSMRKLFF.

The chain has TRBV7-2 and TRBJ2-7; 12 bases align to TRBD2. This CDR3 has 16 amino acids. Germline V gene data show CDR1 as SGHTA and CDR2 as FQGNSA. The junction had 7 bases not matched to a gene; V was cut back by 4 bases and J by 3 bases. The DNA of the CDR3 is TGTGCCAGCAGCTATCTAGCGGGGGGGTCCAGCTACGAGCAGTACTTC. Translated: CASSYLAGGSSYEQYF.

J is TRBJ1-6 and V is TRBV5-4; no clear D gene. Germline CDR1 is SGHNT and CDR2 is YYREEE (reference sequence). V lost 4 bases, J lost 0 bases, and 11 bases lay in between. The CDR3 is 16 amino acids. The CDR3 is CASSASGSSYNSPLHF. CDR3 nucleotide sequence: TGTGCCAGCAGCGCGTCTGGAAGCTCCTATAATTCACCCCTCCACTTT.

V gene TRBV15 combines with J gene TRBJ1-2; weak D call: TRBD1 (5 bases). From germline, CDR1 is LNHNV and CDR2 YYDKDF (reference sequence). The CDR3 length is 16 residues. Trimming cost V 1 base and J 0 bases, with 12 bases left between them. Here the CDR3 DNA reads TGTGCCACCAGCAGAGGACTTCAGGGAACTAACTATGGCTACACCTTC. It specifies CATSRGLQGTNYGYTF. Based on the CDR3 plus reference TRBV15 and TRBJ1-2, the full variable domain is DAMVIQNPRYQVTQFGKPVTLSCSQTLNHNVMYWYQQKSSQAPKLLFHYYDKDFNNEADTPDNFQSRRPNTSFCFLDIRSPGLGDTAMYLCATSRGLQGTNYGYTFGSGTRLTVV.

The chain has TRBV19 and TRBJ2-7; D is uncertain. The V gene's germline CDR1 is LNHDA and CDR2 SQIVND (reference sequence). Trimming shortened V by 5 bases and J by 0 bases, and 11 bases separated the two germline ends. There are 14 residues in the CDR3. As DNA, the CDR3 is TGTGCCAGTAGTGCCCGTTTGTCCTCCTACGAGCAGTACTTC. Protein sequence: CASSARLSSYEQYF.

The V gene is TRBV11-1, the J gene TRBJ1-2; TRBD1 is a possible D gene (5 bases). This CDR3 is built from 17 residues. V was shortened by 3 bases and J by 3 bases, with 20 bases between the two germline ends. CDR1 is SGHAT, CDR2 FQDESV, per germline (reference sequence). CDR3: CASSLAAINPGDYGYTF. The DNA of the CDR3 is TGTGCCAGCAGCTTGGCGGCGATCAATCCGGGGGACTATGGCTACACCTTC.

The rearrangement uses TRBV6-5 and TRBJ2-5, with TRBD2 matching over 7 bases. This CDR3 is 15 amino acids long. In germline, CDR1 is MNHEY, CDR2 SVGAGI. Unmatched junction bases numbered 6, after V lost 0 bases and J lost 5 bases. CDR3 protein: CASSYSTGGGETQYF. CDR3 DNA sequence: TGTGCCAGCAGTTACTCGACGGGGGGAGGGGAGACCCAGTACTTC.